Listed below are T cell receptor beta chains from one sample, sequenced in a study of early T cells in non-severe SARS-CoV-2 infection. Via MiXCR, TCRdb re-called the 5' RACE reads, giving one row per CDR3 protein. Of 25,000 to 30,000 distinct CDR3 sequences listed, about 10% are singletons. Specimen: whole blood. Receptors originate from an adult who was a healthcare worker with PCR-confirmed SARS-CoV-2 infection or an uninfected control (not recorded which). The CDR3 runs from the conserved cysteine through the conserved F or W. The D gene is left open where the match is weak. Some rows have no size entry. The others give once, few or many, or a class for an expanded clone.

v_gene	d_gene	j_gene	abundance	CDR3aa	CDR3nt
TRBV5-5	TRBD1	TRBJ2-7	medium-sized	CASRPGQGNYEQYF	TGTGCCAGCAGACCGGGACAGGGGAACTACGAGCAGTACTTC
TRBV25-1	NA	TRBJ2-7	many	CASTRGYEQYF	TGTGCCAGCACTCGGGGCTACGAGCAGTACTTC
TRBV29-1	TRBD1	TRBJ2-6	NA	CSVGTGGSGANVLTF	TGCAGCGTTGGGACAGGGGGCTCTGGGGCCAACGTCCTGACTTTC
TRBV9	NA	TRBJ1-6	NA	CASSVVGAKDSPLHF	TGTGCCAGCAGCGTAGTGGGGGCTAAGGATTCACCCCTCCACTTT
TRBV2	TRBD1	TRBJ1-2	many	CASSAGTEGYTF	TGTGCCAGCAGTGCCGGGACAGAAGGCTACACCTTC
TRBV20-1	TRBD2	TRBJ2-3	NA	CSASQRGNTDTQYF	TGCAGTGCTTCTCAGCGGGGGAACACAGATACGCAGTATTTT
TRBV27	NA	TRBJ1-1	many	CASLKNTEAFF	TGTGCCAGCCTCAAGAACACTGAAGCTTTCTTT
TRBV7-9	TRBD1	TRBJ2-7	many	CASSRDSGSYEQYF	TGTGCCAGCAGCCGGGACAGCGGCTCCTACGAGCAGTACTTC
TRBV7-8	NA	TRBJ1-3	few	CASSLVGSPGLGNTIYF	TGTGCCAGCAGCTTAGTGGGAAGTCCAGGGCTCGGAAACACCATATATTTT
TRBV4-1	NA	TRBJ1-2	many	CASSQGSQYYGYTF	TGCGCCAGCAGCCAAGGTAGTCAGTACTATGGCTACACCTTC
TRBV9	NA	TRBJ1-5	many	CASSVVERGRPAYSHQPQHF	TGTGCCAGCAGCGTAGTTGAGCGTGGCCGACCAGCCTACAGTCATCAGCCCCAGCATTTT
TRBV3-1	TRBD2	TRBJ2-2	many	CASSHERGAVGTGELFF	TGTGCCAGCAGCCACGAGCGGGGGGCCGTGGGCACCGGGGAGCTGTTTTTT
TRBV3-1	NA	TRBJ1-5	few	CASSYGNSNQPQHF	TGTGCCAGCAGTTACGGGAATAGCAATCAGCCCCAGCATTTT
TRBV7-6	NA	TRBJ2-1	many	CASSPRVNEQFF	TGTGCCAGCAGCCCACGGGTTAATGAGCAGTTCTTC
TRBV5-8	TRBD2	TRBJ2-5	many	CASSLDPTSGGSYQETQYF	TGTGCCAGCAGCTTGGACCCGACTAGCGGGGGGTCCTACCAAGAGACCCAGTACTTC
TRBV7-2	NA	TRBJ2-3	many	CASSLILGFTDTQYF	TGTGCCAGCAGCCTCATACTAGGCTTCACAGATACGCAGTATTTT
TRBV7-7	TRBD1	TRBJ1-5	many	CASSSRDRFNSNQPQHF	TGTGCTAGCAGCTCACGGGACAGATTCAATAGCAATCAGCCCCAGCATTTT
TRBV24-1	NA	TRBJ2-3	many	CATSDPSVETDTQYF	TGTGCCACCAGTGACCCCTCGGTTGAGACAGATACGCAGTATTTT
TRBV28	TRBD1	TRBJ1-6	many	CASSLWGRGNSPLHF	TGTGCCAGCAGTTTATGGGGCAGGGGGAATTCACCCCTCCACTTT
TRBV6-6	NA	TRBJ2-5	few	CASSSGKETQYF	TGTGCCAGCAGTAGCGGAAAAGAGACCCAGTACTTC
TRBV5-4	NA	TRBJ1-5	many	CASSFGGQSNQPQHF	TGTGCCAGCAGCTTCGGCGGGCAAAGCAATCAGCCCCAGCATTTT
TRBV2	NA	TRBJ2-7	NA	CASSAPGRSYEQYF	TGTGCCAGTAGCGCTCCGGGACGGTCCTACGAGCAGTACTTC
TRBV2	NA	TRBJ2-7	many	CASSDRVYYEQYF	TGTGCCAGCAGTGACCGTGTTTACTACGAGCAGTACTTC
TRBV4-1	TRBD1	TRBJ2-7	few	CASSQDGTGAFPYEQYF	TGCGCCAGCAGCCAAGACGGGACAGGCGCCTTTCCCTACGAGCAGTACTTC
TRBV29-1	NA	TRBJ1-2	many	CSGGTGFEGYTF	TGCAGCGGCGGGACCGGCTTTGAGGGCTACACCTTC
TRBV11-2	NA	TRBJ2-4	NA	CASSLEGGPSKNIQYF	TGTGCCAGCAGCTTAGAGGGGGGGCCTTCCAAAAACATTCAGTACTTC
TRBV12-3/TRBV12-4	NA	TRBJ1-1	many	CASSPNRDTEAFF	TGTGCCAGCAGTCCTAACAGGGACACTGAAGCTTTCTTT
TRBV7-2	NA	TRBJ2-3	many	CASSLYRGGGTDTQYF	TGTGCCAGCAGCTTATATCGGGGCGGGGGCACAGATACGCAGTATTTT
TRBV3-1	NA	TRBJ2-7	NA	CASSQLWGYEQYF	TGTGCCAGCAGCCAACTTTGGGGATACGAGCAGTACTTC
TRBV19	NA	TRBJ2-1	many	CASSIVGQLEQFF	TGTGCCAGTAGTATAGTCGGACAGTTGGAGCAGTTCTTC
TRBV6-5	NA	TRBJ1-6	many	CASNQTDWPACNNNSPLHF	TGTGCCAGCAACCAAACGGACTGGCCCGCCTGCAATAATAATTCACCCCTCCACTTT
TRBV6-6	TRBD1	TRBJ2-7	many	CASTHGGTGHSFGYEQYF	TGTGCCAGCACCCACGGCGGGACAGGCCACTCCTTTGGGTACGAGCAGTACTTC
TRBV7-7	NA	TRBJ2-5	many	CASSLAAGRESEETQYF	TGTGCCAGCAGCTTAGCGGCGGGCAGGGAATCTGAAGAGACCCAGTACTTC
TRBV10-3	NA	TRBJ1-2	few	CAISEGKDDGYTF	TGTGCCATCAGTGAGGGGAAGGATGATGGCTACACCTTC
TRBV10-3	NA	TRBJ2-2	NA	CAISDLSGTGELFF	TGTGCCATCAGTGATCTATCGGGGACCGGGGAGCTGTTTTTT
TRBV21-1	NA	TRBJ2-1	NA	CASSKPMGGHYNEQFF	TGTGCCAGCAGCAAACCAATGGGAGGGCACTACAATGAGCAGTTCTTC
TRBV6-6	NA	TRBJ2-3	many	CASRQPGLGGDTQYF	TGTGCCAGCAGACAGCCGGGGCTAGGAGGAGATACGCAGTATTTT
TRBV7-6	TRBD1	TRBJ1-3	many	CASSLGSTGAISGNTIYF	TGTGCCAGCAGCTTAGGGAGCACAGGGGCCATCTCTGGAAACACCATATATTTT
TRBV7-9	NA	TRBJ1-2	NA	CASSQGQHYGYTF	TGTGCCAGCAGCCAAGGACAACACTATGGCTACACCTTC
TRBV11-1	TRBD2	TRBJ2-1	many	CASRKAGLAPRAEQFF	TGTGCCAGCAGGAAGGCGGGACTAGCGCCCAGGGCGGAGCAGTTCTTC
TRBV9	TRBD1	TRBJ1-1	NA	CASSGDRELNTEAFF	TGTGCCAGCAGCGGAGACAGGGAACTGAACACTGAAGCTTTCTTT
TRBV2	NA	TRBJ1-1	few	CASRAGTEAFF	TGTGCCAGCAGAGCCGGGACTGAAGCTTTCTTT
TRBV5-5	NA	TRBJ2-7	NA	CASSLLGAPREQYF	TGTGCCAGCAGCTTGCTGGGGGCCCCGCGGGAGCAGTACTTC
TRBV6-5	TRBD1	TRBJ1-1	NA	CASLQGGTEAFF	TGTGCCAGCCTACAGGGGGGCACTGAAGCTTTCTTT
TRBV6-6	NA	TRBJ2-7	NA	CASSSREGAYGYEQYF	TGTGCCAGCAGCTCCCGGGAGGGGGCCTATGGCTACGAGCAGTACTTC
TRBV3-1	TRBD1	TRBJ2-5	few	CASSTGQEETQYF	TGTGCCAGCAGCACTGGACAGGAAGAGACCCAGTACTTC
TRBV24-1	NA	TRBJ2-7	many	CATSDSARLYEQYF	TGTGCCACCAGTGACTCTGCCAGGCTCTACGAGCAGTACTTC
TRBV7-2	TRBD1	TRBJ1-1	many	CASSLGDRASTEAFF	TGTGCCAGCAGCTTAGGGGACAGGGCGAGCACTGAAGCTTTCTTT
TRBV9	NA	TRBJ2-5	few	CASSVGSRETQYF	TGTGCCAGCAGCGTAGGTTCCCGAGAGACCCAGTACTTC
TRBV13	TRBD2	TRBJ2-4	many	CASSLYGTSGKNIQYF	TGTGCCAGCAGCTTGTATGGGACTAGCGGGAAAAACATTCAGTACTTC